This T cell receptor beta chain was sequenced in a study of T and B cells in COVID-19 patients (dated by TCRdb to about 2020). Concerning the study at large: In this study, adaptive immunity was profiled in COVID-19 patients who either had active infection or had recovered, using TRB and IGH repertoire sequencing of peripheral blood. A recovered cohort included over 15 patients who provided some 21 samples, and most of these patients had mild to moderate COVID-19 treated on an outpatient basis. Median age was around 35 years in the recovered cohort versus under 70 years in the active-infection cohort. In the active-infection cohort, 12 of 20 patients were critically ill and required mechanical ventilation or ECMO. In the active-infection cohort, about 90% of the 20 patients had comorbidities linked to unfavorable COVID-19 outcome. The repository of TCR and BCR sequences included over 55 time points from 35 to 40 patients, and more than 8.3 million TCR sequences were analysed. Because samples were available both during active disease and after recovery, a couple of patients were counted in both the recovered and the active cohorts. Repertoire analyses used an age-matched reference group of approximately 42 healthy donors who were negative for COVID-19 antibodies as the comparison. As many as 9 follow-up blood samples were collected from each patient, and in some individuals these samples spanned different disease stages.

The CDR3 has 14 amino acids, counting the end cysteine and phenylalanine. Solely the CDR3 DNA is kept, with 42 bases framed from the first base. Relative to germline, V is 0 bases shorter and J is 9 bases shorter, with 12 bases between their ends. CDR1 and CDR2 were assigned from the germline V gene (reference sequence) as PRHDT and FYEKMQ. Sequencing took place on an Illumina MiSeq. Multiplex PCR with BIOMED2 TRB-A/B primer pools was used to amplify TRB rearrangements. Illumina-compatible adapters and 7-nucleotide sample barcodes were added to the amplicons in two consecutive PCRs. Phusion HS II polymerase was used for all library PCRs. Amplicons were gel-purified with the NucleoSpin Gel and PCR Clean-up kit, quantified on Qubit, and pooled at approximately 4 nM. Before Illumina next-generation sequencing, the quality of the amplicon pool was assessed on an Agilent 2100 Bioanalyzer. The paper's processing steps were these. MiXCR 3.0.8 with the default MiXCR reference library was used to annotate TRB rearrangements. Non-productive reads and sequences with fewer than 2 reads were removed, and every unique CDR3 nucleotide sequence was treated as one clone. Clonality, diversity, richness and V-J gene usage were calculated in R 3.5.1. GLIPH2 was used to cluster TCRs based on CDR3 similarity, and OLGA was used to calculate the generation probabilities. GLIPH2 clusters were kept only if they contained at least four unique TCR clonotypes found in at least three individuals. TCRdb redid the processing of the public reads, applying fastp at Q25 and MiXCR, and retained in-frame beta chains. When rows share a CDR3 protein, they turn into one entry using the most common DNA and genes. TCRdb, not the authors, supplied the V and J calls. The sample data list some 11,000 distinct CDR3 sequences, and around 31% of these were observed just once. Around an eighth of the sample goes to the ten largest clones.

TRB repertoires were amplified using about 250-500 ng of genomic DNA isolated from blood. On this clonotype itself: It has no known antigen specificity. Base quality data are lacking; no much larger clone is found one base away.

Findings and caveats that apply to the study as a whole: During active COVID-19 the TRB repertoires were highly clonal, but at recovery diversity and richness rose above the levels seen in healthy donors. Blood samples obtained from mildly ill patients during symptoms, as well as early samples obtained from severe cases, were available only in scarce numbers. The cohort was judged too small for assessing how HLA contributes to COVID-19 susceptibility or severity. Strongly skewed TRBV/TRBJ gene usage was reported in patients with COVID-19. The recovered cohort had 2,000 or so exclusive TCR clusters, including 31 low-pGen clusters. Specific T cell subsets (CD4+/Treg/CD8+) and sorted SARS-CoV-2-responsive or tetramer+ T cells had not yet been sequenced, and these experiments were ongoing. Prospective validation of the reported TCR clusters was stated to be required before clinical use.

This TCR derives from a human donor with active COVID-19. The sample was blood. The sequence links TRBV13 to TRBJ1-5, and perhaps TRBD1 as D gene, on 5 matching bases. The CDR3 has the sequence CASSLGGDLGPQHF. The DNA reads TGTGCCAGCAGCTTAGGCGGGGACCTCGGGCCCCAGCATTTT.